These T cell receptor beta chains were read from a single sample in a study of T cell responses to AZD1222 COVID-19 vaccine. The repertoire was sequenced with immunoSEQ multiplex PCR; TCRdb's copy has only in-frame clones and lacks some. This sample yields about 120,000 clones, of which about nine tenths are seen a single time; 6.3% belongs to the top ten. The source material was peripheral blood, sampled on day 0 of AZD1222 vaccination. These receptors all come from an adult in good health. CDR3s include the opening cysteine and the closing phenylalanine or tryptophan. The D gene is left open where the match is weak. The listing skips clone size in some rows; elsewhere it reads once, few, many or a size class.

cdr3_nt cdr3_aa v_call d_call clone_size j_call
TGTGCTAGCAGTCTCGGACCGGGGATGGCAGATACGCAGTATTTT CASSLGPGMADTQYF TRBV7-7 . . TRBJ2-3
TGCGCCAGCAGCTTAGACCGGGTTCGTAACTACGAGCAGTACTTC CASSLDRVRNYEQYF TRBV5-1 . . TRBJ2-7
TGTGCCAGTAGTTCGACCCGGGCCACGGGGACTGAAGCTTTCTTT CASSSTRATGTEAFF TRBV19 . . TRBJ1-1
TGTGCCACCAACCGGGGGACTGTCTATGGCTACACCTTC CATNRGTVYGYTF TRBV12-3/TRBV12-4 . . TRBJ1-2
TGTGCCAGCAGCTTGCGACTAGCGGGCTCCTACGAGCAGTACTTC CASSLRLAGSYEQYF TRBV5-5 TRBD2 . TRBJ2-7
TGTGCCACCAGTGGTGGGCGCGGCGAAAAACTGTTTTTT CATSGGRGEKLFF TRBV24-1 . . TRBJ1-4
TGCGCCAGCAGTCCTTGGAACTCGAGGTCTAGCACCGGGGAGCTGTTTTTT CASSPWNSRSSTGELFF TRBV5-1 . . TRBJ2-2
TGCGCCAGCAGCTCCGCAGGGGAACAGCCCCAGCATTTT CASSSAGEQPQHF TRBV5-1 . . TRBJ1-5
TGTGCCAGCAGCCGTTACAGGGGATACACCATATATTTT CASSRYRGYTIYF TRBV7-8 TRBD1 . TRBJ1-3
TGTGCCAGCAAGGATTTAGCGGGGCGAGAGACCCAGTACTTC CASKDLAGRETQYF TRBV2 TRBD2 . TRBJ2-5
TGTGCCAGCAGTTCCCAGCTCATTTATGGCTACACCTTC CASSSQLIYGYTF TRBV12-3/TRBV12-4 . . TRBJ1-2
TGTGCCAGCAGCAAAAGACAGGATGGCTACACCTTC CASSKRQDGYTF TRBV3-1/TRBV3-2 . . TRBJ1-2
TGTGCCAGCAGTTACGGGATAAATGAAAAACTGTTTTTT CASSYGINEKLFF TRBV6-5 . . TRBJ1-4
TGTGCCGGGGGGGGGACAGTAAGAAACACCATATATTTT CAGGGTVRNTIYF TRBV30 TRBD1 . TRBJ1-3
TGTGCCAGCAGCCACCGGGGGGTGAGCTCCTACAATGAGCAGTTCTTC CASSHRGVSSYNEQFF TRBV7-2 TRBD2 . TRBJ2-1
TGTGCCAGTAGTTTCGGCAGCAGCAATCAGCCCCAGCATTTT CASSFGSSNQPQHF TRBV19 . . TRBJ1-5
TGCAGTGCTAGTCCTGCTTGGGGAACCGGGGAGCTGTTTTTT CSASPAWGTGELFF TRBV20-1 . few TRBJ2-2
TGTGCCAGCAGCTTAGGTATCGGGGGGGCTGTTTTGAATGAGCAGTTCTTC CASSLGIGGAVLNEQFF TRBV13 TRBD2 . TRBJ2-1
TGTGCCAGCAGTTACGAAACTGGGACAGGGGTCTACGAGCAGTACTTC CASSYETGTGVYEQYF TRBV11-3 TRBD1 . TRBJ2-7
TGTGCCAGCAGTGCTATTAGCGGGGGGGAGACCCAGTACTTC CASSAISGGETQYF TRBV2 TRBD2 . TRBJ2-5
TGTGCCAGCAGCTTAGCGCGTGGTGAGCGCCCGACTGGAAACACCATATATTTT CASSLARGERPTGNTIYF TRBV7-2 . once TRBJ1-3
TGCAGCGCCCAGCTTGGGTACAATGAGCAGTTCTTC CSAQLGYNEQFF TRBV29-1 . . TRBJ2-1
TGTGCCAGCATCAACAGGGGAATGTTTGGTCAGCAGTTCTTC CASINRGMFGQQFF TRBV6-5 TRBD1 . TRBJ2-1
TGTGCCAGCAGCCAGACAGCTACCGAGCAGTACTTC CASSQTATEQYF TRBV14 . once TRBJ2-7
TGTGCCAGCAGTTTGGGGAGACCCTATGGCTACACCTTC CASSLGRPYGYTF TRBV28 . . TRBJ1-2
TGTGCCAGCAGCCATCCGGGACTGGAAATGTCGGAAAAACTGTTTTTT CASSHPGLEMSEKLFF TRBV4-2 . . TRBJ1-4
TGTGCCAGCAGTTATTCCAGCCGGGGCCACACCGGGGAGCTGTTTTTT CASSYSSRGHTGELFF TRBV6-6 . . TRBJ2-2
TGCAGTGTAGCAGTCTACACTGAAGCTTTCTTT CSVAVYTEAFF TRBV20-1 . once TRBJ1-1
TGTGCCAGCAGCGTAGCTGGCAGCCGACGGGATGGCTACACCTTC CASSVAGSRRDGYTF TRBV9 . . TRBJ1-2
TGTGCCACCAGCAGAGATCGACAGCCCCAGCATTTT CATSRDRQPQHF TRBV15 . many TRBJ1-5
TGTGCCAGCAGTGAGGATATGGGGTCAGGTGGCTACACCTTC CASSEDMGSGGYTF TRBV6-4 . . TRBJ1-2
TGTGCCTGGAGCTGGGACAGACAGAATGGCTACACCTTC CAWSWDRQNGYTF TRBV30 TRBD1 . TRBJ1-2
TGTGCTAGTGGTTTGGATGTCGGAAAACTGTTTTTT CASGLDVGKLFF TRBV12-5 . . TRBJ1-4
TGTGCCAGCTCACCAAAGGGGGAAGCTTTCTTT CASSPKGEAFF TRBV18 . . TRBJ1-1
TGTGCCTGGGATGCAGGGCGGGTTTCAGGGACGCCAAGAGTCCTGACTTTC CAWDAGRVSGTPRVLTF TRBV30 . . TRBJ2-6
TGTGCCAGCAGCCAATTAAGGGATGAAGCTTTCTTT CASSQLRDEAFF TRBV3-1/TRBV3-2 . . TRBJ1-1
TGTGCCAGCAGCTTAGGGGGATACGAAGCTTTCTTT CASSLGGYEAFF TRBV7-9 . . TRBJ1-1
TGTGCCAGCAGCTTAATCAGGGGAATTGGGCATGAAGCTTTCTTT CASSLIRGIGHEAFF TRBV7-9 . once TRBJ1-1
TGTGCCAGCGAGTACCGGACGAACACTGAAGCTTTCTTT CASEYRTNTEAFF TRBV6-5 . . TRBJ1-1
TGCGCCAGCAGCCAAGGGACCCGCCGGCAGTACTTC CASSQGTRRQYF TRBV4-3 . . TRBJ2-7
TGTGCCAGCAGTTTACAAGGAAACGAGCAGTACTTC CASSLQGNEQYF TRBV27 . . TRBJ2-7
TGCGCCAGCAGAGAGGAGGGGAGTGAAGCTTTCTTT CASREEGSEAFF TRBV5-1 . . TRBJ1-1
TGTGCCTGGAGTGTGAAGGGATGGAACTATGGCTACACCTTC CAWSVKGWNYGYTF TRBV30 . . TRBJ1-2
TGTGCCAGTAGTCGGACAGGGTTGGTCATTAATGAAAAACTGTTTTTT CASSRTGLVINEKLFF TRBV19 TRBD1 . TRBJ1-4
TGTGCCAGCAGGAATACAGGAAATTCACCCCTCCACTTT CASRNTGNSPLHF TRBV14 . once TRBJ1-6
TGTGCCAGTCGACAGGGAGACACCGGGGAGCTGTTTTTT CASRQGDTGELFF TRBV12-3/TRBV12-4 TRBD1 . TRBJ2-2
TGTGCCAGTACCCTAACAGGAGTCGCCACTGAAGCTTTCTTT CASTLTGVATEAFF TRBV19 . once TRBJ1-1
TGCAGTGCTAGTCAGGACCCCAATCAGCCCCAGCATTTT CSASQDPNQPQHF TRBV20-1 . . TRBJ1-5
TGTGCCAGCAGTGAGGGACGCCACAATCAGCCCCAGCATTTT CASSEGRHNQPQHF TRBV25-1 . . TRBJ1-5
TGTGCCATCTACGGGACAGAGGCTAACTATGGCTACACCTTC CAIYGTEANYGYTF TRBV10-3 TRBD1 . TRBJ1-2
TGTGCCAGCAGTTTAAGGCATAATGAAAAACTGTTTTTT CASSLRHNEKLFF TRBV12-3/TRBV12-4 . . TRBJ1-4
TGTGCCATCAGTGAGGTCTCTGGAAACACCATATATTTT CAISEVSGNTIYF TRBV10-3 . once TRBJ1-3
TGTGCCAGCAGCTTGCTCCAGGGCACCTATAATTCACCCCTCCACTTT CASSLLQGTYNSPLHF TRBV5-5 . . TRBJ1-6
TGCGCCAGCAGCCACCAGGGGCCCTACGAGCAGTACTTC CASSHQGPYEQYF TRBV4-1 . once TRBJ2-7
TGTGCCAGCAGCCGCCGCACTCCCCGTACAAGAGATGAAAAACTGTTTTTT CASSRRTPRTRDEKLFF TRBV3-1/TRBV3-2 . . TRBJ1-4
TGTGCCAGCAGTTCTGACAGGGCGAACACCATATATTTT CASSSDRANTIYF TRBV6-5 TRBD1 . TRBJ1-3
TGTGCCAGCAGCTCGGTCCTCTCTGGAAACACCATATATTTT CASSSVLSGNTIYF TRBV7-6 . . TRBJ1-3
TGTGCCAGCAGCTTAGGGGCTAGGGGAGAGACCCAGTACTTC CASSLGARGETQYF TRBV7-2 . few TRBJ2-5
TGTGCCAGCAGCTTTGGAGGGGGATGGTCACCCCTCCACTTT CASSFGGGWSPLHF TRBV5-6 . . TRBJ1-6
TGTGCCAGCAGCCGGATTAGGCGGACTAGCGGGGGGGACACCGGGGAGCTGTTTTTT CASSRIRRTSGGDTGELFF TRBV3-1/TRBV3-2 TRBD2 . TRBJ2-2